Listed here are 12 T cell receptor beta chains from one sample, sequenced in a study of blood T cells in healthy people across ages. With a J-beta primer mix and a sample-barcoded 5' primer, a second PCR ran 7 to 11 cycles. TCRdb used MiXCR to reprocess the 5' RACE reads, holding one entry per CDR3 protein. The sample lists about 1,400,000 distinct CDR3 sequences, about 40% occurring once. Sequencing used blood. These receptors were obtained from a woman between 18 and 29 years old in good health.

V is TRBV6-5 and J is TRBJ2-7, with 7 bases matching TRBD2. With 2 bases clipped from V and 6 bases from J, the junction kept 4 bases outside the gene matches. The germline V gene has CDR1 MNHEY and CDR2 SVGAGI. This CDR3 region has 13 residues. This chain's CDR3 is CASSYGGVGEQYF. For the CDR3, the DNA is TGTGCCAGCAGTTACGGGGGGGTCGGCGAGCAGTACTTC.

V is TRBV6-1 and J is TRBJ2-3; 8 bases map to TRBD2. The CDR3 sequence is 16 residues long. CDR1 is MNHNS, CDR2 SASEGT, per germline. The V and J ends lost 4 bases and 4 bases, in that order; junction bases with no gene match: 10. CDR3 sequence: CASSVKRTSGADTQYF. The CDR3 bases are TGTGCCAGCAGTGTTAAGCGTACTAGCGGTGCAGATACGCAGTATTTT.

The J gene is TRBJ1-2, the V gene TRBV12-3 or TRBV12-4; 9 nucleotides match TRBD1. The trim removed 5 bases at V and 6 bases at J, leaving 10 bases unmatched. The CDR3 totals 15 residues. As DNA, the CDR3 is TGTGCCAGCAGTCAAACGGGGACAGGGAGGAATGGCTACACCTTC. It translates to CASSQTGTGRNGYTF.

With regard to this clonotype: Since a much larger clone is just one base distant, this may be a read error. The chain recombines TRBV7-2 with TRBJ2-7, with 11 bases fitting TRBD2. CDR1 is SGHTA and CDR2 is FQGNSA in the germline V gene. The CDR3 runs to 15 residues. Losses at the gene ends were 5 bases for V and 4 bases for J; bases not matched to a gene: 7. CDR3 region: CASSRPSGGKYEQYF. The CDR3 DNA is TGTGCCAGCAGCCGCCCTAGCGGGGGGAAATACGAGCAGTACTTC.

This clonotype was seen more than once but under ten times. The genes are TRBV20-1 and TRBJ2-5, with D perhaps TRBD2 (5 bases). CDR1 is DFQATT, CDR2 SNEGSKA, per germline (reference sequence). The CDR3 totals 15 residues. The V and J ends lost 4 bases and 5 bases respectively, with 20 bases between them. CDR3 coding DNA: TGCAGTGCTAATGGGGAGTTAAGGAGGAGCGAGACCCAGTACTTC. It codes for CSANGELRRSETQYF.

This chain joins TRBV6-1 and TRBJ1-6, with D hard to call. Germline lookup yields CDR1 MNHNS and CDR2 SASEGT. The CDR3 covers 17 residues. V lost 3 bases and J 8 bases, leaving 20 bases between the germline ends. CDR3 sequence: CASSDRQTTGMDSPLHF. DNA of the CDR3: TGTGCCAGCAGTGACAGGCAAACGACGGGGATGGATTCACCCCTCCACTTT.

This clonotype was picked up a small number of times. The chain is built from TRBV6-2 or TRBV6-3 and TRBJ1-5; unclear D gene. V lost 5 bases, J lost 4 bases, and 15 bases lay in between. There are 15 residues in the CDR3. Germline lookup yields CDR1 MNHEY and CDR2 SVGEGT. CDR3 in amino acids: CASSAPPWRNQPQHF. The DNA of the CDR3 is TGTGCCAGCAGTGCTCCTCCGTGGAGGAATCAGCCCCAGCATTTT.

Only a few counts were recorded for this clonotype. This sequence joins TRBV25-1 and TRBJ2-1, with D perhaps TRBD1 (6 bases). CDR1 MGHDK and CDR2 SYGVNS come from the germline V gene. This CDR3 has 13 amino acids. V was cut by 3 bases and J by 14 bases, with 17 bases left in between. The CDR3 DNA sequence: TGTGCCAGCAGTGATTTGGGGGACACTAGGGAGTTCTTC. It encodes CASSDLGDTREFF.

This clonotype has only a few counts. The chain couples TRBV24-1 to TRBJ1-2; D is ambiguous. The CDR3 totals 10 residues. Germline-derived CDR1 and CDR2 are KGHDR and SFDVKD. Trimming removed 9 bases at V and 13 bases at J, with 14 bases between. The CDR3: CATLNLGFTF. DNA for the CDR3: TGTGCCACCCTTAACCTAGGTTTCACCTTC.

V and J are TRBV2 and TRBJ2-3; tentative D call: TRBD2 (5 bases). V was pared by 0 bases and J by 6 bases, with 10 bases between. CDR3 size: 14 residues. Germline CDR1 and CDR2: SNHLY and FYNNEI. The CDR3 loop reads CASSEARRSDTQYF. The CDR3 DNA follows: TGTGCCAGCAGTGAAGCTCGGAGGAGCGATACGCAGTATTTT.

The chain is built from TRBV2 and TRBJ1-2; 7 nucleotides match TRBD1. The germline V gene encodes CDR1 SNHLY and CDR2 FYNNEI. The CDR3 spans 15 residues. V lost 2 bases, J lost 4 bases, and 7 bases stayed unmatched. CDR3 nucleotides: TGTGCCAGCAGTGAATCTACAGGGGAAGTCTATGGCTACACCTTC. It translates to CASSESTGEVYGYTF. Drawing the rest from reference TRBV2 and TRBJ1-2, the complete variable domain is EPEVTQTPSHQVTQMGQEVILRCVPISNHLYFYWYRQILGQKVEFLVSFYNNEISEKSEIFDDQFSVERPDGSNFTLKIRSTKLEDSAMYFCASSESTGEVYGYTFGSGTRLTVV.

The J gene is TRBJ1-4, the V gene TRBV11-2, with D possibly being TRBD1 (5 bases). Trimming pared 5 bases from V and 0 bases from J, leaving 10 bases between. Germline assignment: CDR1 SGHAT and CDR2 FQNNGV. The CDR3 spans 15 residues. CDR3 nucleotide sequence: TGTGCCAGCAGCAAAAGAGGGGCAACTAATGAAAAACTGTTTTTT. Amino acid sequence: CASSKRGATNEKLFF.